Listed here is a single T cell receptor beta chain. Its antigen remains unknown. The V end lost 0 bases, the J end lost 9 bases, and 9 bases lay between the germline ends. This CDR3 spans 13 amino acids. Germline V gene lookup returns CDR1 SGHAT and CDR2 FQNNGV. This sample was included in a study of response to subunit inactivated influenza vaccine. Study-level results: The study's authors posited that every seasonal influenza vaccination enlists few new T cells.

TCRdb re-called the RT-PCR reads through MiXCR, storing one row per CDR3 protein. Among about 540,000 distinct CDR3 sequences listed, under 30% were seen once. These data were likewise used in another study, on T cells expressing NK-cell markers. That study adds: With UMIs, 5'RACE template switching was used to make TCR beta cDNA. From sorted CD3+CD56+NKG2C+, CD3+CD56+NKG2C- and CD3+CD56-NKG2C+ T cells came the TCR beta repertoires. Serological testing identified most of the eight sequenced donors as HCMV-seropositive and one as seronegative. Of CD8+ T cells, about 1.0-7.5% belonged to dominant NKG2C+ clonotypes in several donors.

The TCR comes from a man aged 50 or older who received an inactivated influenza vaccine. Specimen: CD4+ T cells sorted from PBMCs, collected 11 to 12 days after vaccination. The V gene is TRBV11-2, the J gene TRBJ2-1; D is tentatively TRBD1 or TRBD2 (5 bases each). The DNA of the CDR3 is TGTGCCAGCAGCTTAGATCTGGGGGTTGAGCAGTTCTTC. As protein: CASSLDLGVEQFF.